Below are 7 T cell receptor beta chains sequenced from a single sample in a study of blood T cell repertoires in COVID-19. Data came from immunoSEQ multiplex PCR; TCRdb stores just in-frame clones and leaves some out. The sample holds some 250,000 clones, 81% seen once. Sequencing was carried out using peripheral blood. The origin of the receptors is a woman of 80 years or more with acute or convalescent COVID-19.

The CDR3 DNA sequence: TGTGCCAGCAGTTTAGACAGGGCGGGGACCGGGGAGCTGTTTTTT. Translation: CASSLDRAGTGELFF. The chain recombines TRBV6-5 with TRBJ2-2, with D perhaps TRBD1 (7 bases). V gave up 4 bases and J gave up 5 bases, with 14 bases separating them. The CDR3 loop spans 15 amino acids. Germline V gene data show CDR1 as MNHEY and CDR2 as SVGAGI.

This chain links TRBV29-1 with TRBJ1-3; D unresolved. Looked up from germline, CDR1 is SQVTM and CDR2 is ANQGSEA. V was pared by 1 base and J by 2 bases, with 6 bases between. The CDR3 extends over 13 amino acids. CDR3 protein: CSVEVLAGNTIYF. The CDR3 nucleotides are TGCAGCGTTGAAGTTTTAGCTGGAAACACCATATATTTT.

This rearrangement joins TRBV6-5 to TRBJ2-7, with TRBD2 matching 9 bases. The CDR3 has 12 amino acids. Germline lookup yields CDR1 MNHEY and CDR2 SVGAGI. V shed 10 bases and J 0 bases; nucleotides not matched to a gene: 1. DNA of the CDR3: TGTGCCACTAGCGGGGACTCCTACGAGCAGTACTTC. Its translation is CATSGDSYEQYF.

The rearrangement joins TRBV9 to TRBJ2-3; D gene unclear. The CDR3 is 16 amino acids. The germline V gene has CDR1 SGDLS and CDR2 YYNGEE. V lost 6 bases, J lost 1 base, and 18 bases lay in between. CDR3 residues: CASTSGGSRGTDTQYF. In DNA, the CDR3 is TGTGCCAGCACCTCCGGCGGTAGTCGGGGCACAGATACGCAGTATTTT.

The V call is TRBV7-8, the J call TRBJ1-2; unclear D gene. Germline V gives CDR1 SGHVS, CDR2 FQNEAQ. V was cut by 0 bases and J by 3 bases, with 8 bases left in between. This CDR3 region has 14 residues. CDR3 nucleotides: TGTGCCAGCAGCTTAGCGCTTAGCGACTATGGCTACACCTTC. It yields the protein CASSLALSDYGYTF.

This clone was seen more than once but under ten times. V gene TRBV27 combines with J gene TRBJ1-4; 10 nucleotides match TRBD1. CDR1 is MNHEY, CDR2 SMNVEV, per germline (reference sequence). This CDR3 comprises 15 residues. V lost 2 bases, J lost 8 bases, and 5 bases stayed unmatched. CDR3 DNA: TGTGCCAGCAGTTTAGACTGGACAGGGGGGGAAAAACTGTTTTTT. Translating gives CASSLDWTGGEKLFF.

The chain combines TRBV15 with TRBJ2-1; 10 nucleotides align to TRBD2. CDR1 LNHNV and CDR2 YYDKDF come from the germline V gene (reference sequence). The CDR3 has 16 residues. Trimming took 5 bases from V and 6 from J; bases not matched to a gene: 10. This chain's CDR3 is CATSEITGTSANEQFF. The CDR3 region has the DNA TGTGCCACCAGCGAGATAACCGGGACTAGCGCCAATGAGCAGTTCTTC.